These T cell receptor beta chains were read from a single sample in a study of cytomegalovirus exposure and HLA in healthy donors. TCRdb's copy holds only in-frame clones and misses some; the assay was immunoSEQ multiplex PCR. The repertoire includes fewer than 75,000 clones, around 94% of them detected once, and approximately 2% sits in the top ten. The specimen sequenced was PBMCs. These receptors all stem from a woman younger than 30 in good health and CMV-seropositive. Each CDR3 is given with its conserved first and last residue. The D gene is left open where the match is weak. Some rows have no size entry. The others give once, few or many, or a class for an expanded clone.

abundance,len,v_gene,d_gene,j_gene,CDR3aa,CDR3nt
-,13,TRBV27,TRBD1,TRBJ1-5,CATGRGPNQPQHF,TGTGCCACCGGGAGGGGGCCCAATCAGCCCCAGCATTTT
-,24,TRBV4-2,TRBD2,TRBJ2-1,CASSQGGIIPGLGGRKNRRDEQFF,TGTGCCAGCAGCCAAGGAGGAATAATCCCCGGCCTCGGCGGGAGGAAAAACCGGAGGGATGAGCAGTTCTTC
-,16,TRBV6-1,TRBD1,TRBJ1-2,CASREATGGRGYGYTF,TGTGCCAGCAGGGAAGCGACAGGGGGGCGCGGGTATGGCTACACCTTC
-,15,TRBV7-9,-,TRBJ1-2,CASSLQRNEVYGYTF,TGTGCCAGCAGCTTACAGCGGAATGAGGTCTATGGCTACACCTTC
-,15,TRBV30,-,TRBJ1-3,CAWSVRVVSGNTIYF,TGTGCCTGGAGTGTACGAGTAGTCTCTGGAAACACCATATATTTT
-,14,TRBV6-6,-,TRBJ1-1,CASSPAGVNPEAFF,TGTGCCAGCAGCCCAGCAGGCGTCAATCCCGAAGCTTTCTTT
-,15,TRBV30,TRBD1,TRBJ2-1,CAWGYLTGGPDEQFF,TGTGCCTGGGGGTACTTGACAGGGGGCCCGGATGAGCAGTTCTTC
-,14,TRBV29-1,-,TRBJ2-5,CSVVTKPGGETQYF,TGCAGCGTCGTGACCAAACCAGGAGGGGAGACCCAGTACTTC
once,15,TRBV7-9,TRBD1,TRBJ2-1,CASSSQGPRDNEQFF,TGTGCCAGCAGTTCACAGGGGCCCAGGGACAATGAGCAGTTCTTC
-,17,TRBV15,TRBD1,TRBJ1-6,CATSRDWVGTANSPLHF,TGTGCCACCAGCAGAGATTGGGTCGGGACAGCAAATTCACCCCTCCACTTT
-,19,TRBV15,TRBD1,TRBJ2-6,CATSRTPGQDPSGANVLTF,TGTGCCACCAGCAGGACCCCGGGACAGGACCCTTCTGGGGCCAACGTCCTGACTTTC
-,14,TRBV6-1,-,TRBJ1-4,CASKTGSTNEKLFF,TGTGCCAGCAAGACAGGTTCAACTAATGAAAAACTGTTTTTT
-,18,TRBV7-2,TRBD2,TRBJ2-3,CASSFNWAGGIGTDTQYF,TGTGCCAGCAGCTTTAATTGGGCGGGGGGCATAGGTACAGATACGCAGTATTTT
-,17,TRBV7-2,TRBD1,TRBJ1-2,CASSLKSRQGLSYGYTF,TGTGCCAGCAGCTTGAAGTCCCGACAGGGGCTGAGCTATGGCTACACCTTC
-,14,TRBV19,-,TRBJ2-1,CASKIGSSYNEQFF,TGTGCCAGTAAGATCGGGAGCTCCTACAATGAGCAGTTCTTC
-,16,TRBV6-1,-,TRBJ2-5,CASSAAGIDTQETQYF,TGTGCCAGCAGTGCCGCCGGGATAGACACCCAAGAGACCCAGTACTTC
-,13,TRBV6-1,-,TRBJ1-4,CASRQGFNEKLFF,TGTGCCAGCAGACAGGGATTCAATGAAAAACTGTTTTTT
-,13,TRBV13,-,TRBJ2-1,CASSLPLGNEQFF,TGTGCCAGCAGCTTACCCCTCGGCAATGAGCAGTTCTTC
-,18,TRBV10-3,TRBD1,TRBJ1-3,CAISRRDRGDPSGNTIYF,TGTGCCATCAGTCGAAGGGACAGGGGTGACCCCTCTGGAAACACCATATATTTT
-,15,TRBV5-4,TRBD2,TRBJ2-5,CASSAVLAGQETQYF,TGTGCCAGCAGCGCGGTACTAGCGGGACAAGAGACCCAGTACTTC
-,16,TRBV5-1,TRBD1,TRBJ2-1,CASSLSPGQGANEQFF,TGCGCCAGCAGCTTGAGCCCGGGACAGGGGGCAAATGAGCAGTTCTTC
-,17,TRBV5-4,TRBD1,TRBJ2-5,CASRVSPGRDRQETQYF,TGTGCCAGCAGGGTCTCACCGGGCCGGGACAGACAAGAGACCCAGTACTTC